The next 21 T cell receptor beta chains were all read from a single sample in a study of PD-1 blockade in classical Hodgkin lymphoma. This table comes from immunoSEQ multiplex PCR, and its TCRdb copy is limited to in-frame clones, with some not included. The sample has 75,000 to 100,000 clones; about 93% are singletons. Time point in this sample: cycle 4 day 1 (C4D1), after 5 to 7 weeks of nivolumab. Each patient's relapse followed autologous stem cell transplantation, and brentuximab vedotin exposure varied. The sequencing used peripheral blood mononuclear cells (PBMCs), collected before the fourth cycle of nivolumab. All receptors derive from a human donor with classical Hodgkin lymphoma.

The chain combines TRBV7-2 with TRBJ1-5; no definite D call. V was trimmed by 5 bases and J by 5 bases, leaving 16 bases between them. Germline lookup yields CDR1 SGHTA and CDR2 FQGNSA. This CDR3 is 15 amino acids long. CDR3 in DNA: TGTGCCAGCAGCCAAGGTTTAAGGGAGCATCAGCCCCAGCATTTT. Its translation is CASSQGLREHQPQHF.

For the CDR3, the DNA is TGTGCCAGCAGCTTACGGGGGACAGGCACTGAAGCTTTCTTT. The encoded protein is CASSLRGTGTEAFF. The rearrangement links TRBV11-3 to TRBJ1-1, with 8 bases aligning to TRBD1. Germline V gene data show CDR1 as SGHNT and CDR2 as YENEEA. CDR3 length: 14 amino acids. The V segment lost 2 bases and the J segment 4 bases; nucleotides outside the gene matches: 3.

The chain combines TRBV29-1 with TRBJ2-1; 8 nucleotides match TRBD2. V lost 5 bases and J lost 8; bases outside the gene matches: 17. Looked up from germline, CDR1 is SQVTM and CDR2 is ANQGSEA. The CDR3 runs to 16 residues. The CDR3 bases are TGCAGCGTTCGGACGTATAGCGGGATTGCTGCCGATGAGCAGTTCTTC. The encoded protein is CSVRTYSGIAADEQFF.

The V gene is TRBV6-5, the J gene TRBJ2-1; D is undetermined. The CDR3 length is 14 residues. Trimming removed 4 bases from V and 4 bases from J, with 11 bases in between. Germline CDR1 is MNHEY and CDR2 is SVGAGI. CDR3 DNA sequence: TGTGCCAGCAGTTCCGTCTCCCCTTACAATGAGCAGTTCTTC. Its protein is CASSSVSPYNEQFF.

The chain uses TRBV4-2 and TRBJ1-1, with TRBD1 as a possible D gene (5 bases). CDR3 length: 17 amino acids. Germline values: CDR1 LGHNA, CDR2 YNFKEQ. V lost 0 bases to trimming and J lost 1 base, with 15 bases between them. Here the CDR3 reads CASSQDIGHPANTEAFF. For the CDR3, the DNA is TGTGCCAGCAGCCAAGATATAGGACACCCAGCGAACACTGAAGCTTTCTTT.

This clone was recorded once. As DNA, the CDR3 is TGTGCCACCAGCAGAGTCGGGAAAGAGACCCAGTACTTC. Amino acid sequence: CATSRVGKETQYF. The genes are TRBV15 and TRBJ2-5; weak D call: TRBD2 (5 bases). V was pared by 1 base and J by 3 bases, with 6 bases between. This CDR3 has 13 residues. Germline lookup yields CDR1 LNHNV and CDR2 YYDKDF (reference sequence).

The chain recombines TRBV27 with TRBJ2-7; D is perhaps TRBD2 (6 bases). V was clipped by 5 bases and J by 0 bases, with 11 bases between them. Germline CDR1 reads MNHEY; CDR2 reads SMNVEV (reference sequence). There are 14 residues in the CDR3. Here the CDR3 reads CASSLARSSYEQYF. The CDR3 nucleotides read TGTGCCAGCAGTCTAGCGCGCAGCTCCTACGAGCAGTACTTC.

This sequence joins TRBV6-5 and TRBJ1-1; perhaps TRBD1 as D (5 bases). Trimming shortened V by 2 bases and J by 1 base, and 11 bases separated the two germline ends. CDR3 size: 15 residues. Germline V gene sequence: CDR1 MNHEY, CDR2 SVGAGI. CDR3 nucleotides: TGTGCCAGCAGTTACAGGGGCGGACAGAACACTGAAGCTTTCTTT. Protein: CASSYRGGQNTEAFF.

The V and J genes are TRBV2 and TRBJ2-7; 7 bases are shared with TRBD1. Germline values: CDR1 SNHLY, CDR2 FYNNEI. V was pared by 6 bases and J by 3 bases, with 5 bases of the junction left unmatched. CDR3 length: 13 amino acids. The CDR3 DNA reads TGTGCCAGCAGAACAGACAGGGTCTACGAGCAGTACTTC. Protein sequence: CASRTDRVYEQYF.

The gene calls are TRBV5-1 and TRBJ2-7; possible D gene TRBD2, 6 bases. CDR3 length: 14 amino acids. Deletions cut 3 bases from V and 3 bases from J, with 13 bases between. CDR1 is SGHRS, CDR2 YFSETQ, per germline. The chain's CDR3 is CASSWRDPLYEQYF. For the CDR3, the DNA is TGCGCCAGCAGCTGGCGGGACCCCCTCTACGAGCAGTACTTC. The full variable domain, completed using reference TRBV5-1 and TRBJ2-7, is KAGVTQTPRYLIKTRGQQVTLSCSPISGHRSVSWYQQTPGQGLQFLFEYFSETQRNKGNFPGRFSGRQFSNSRSEMNVSTLELGDSALYLCASSWRDPLYEQYFGPGTRLTVT.

This chain joins TRBV10-3 and TRBJ2-2; the match to TRBD2 covers 11 bases. The junction had 3 bases not matched to a gene; V was cut back by 3 bases and J by 0 bases. The CDR3 runs to 17 residues. The germline V gene has CDR1 ENHRY and CDR2 SYGVKD. CDR3 in amino acids: CAISEGLAGANTGELFF. In DNA, the CDR3 is TGTGCCATCAGTGAAGGACTAGCGGGCGCGAACACCGGGGAGCTGTTTTTT.

The rearrangement uses TRBV4-1 and TRBJ2-1; TRBD1 aligns across 7 bases. V was pared by 8 bases and J by 5 bases, with 9 bases of the junction left unmatched. This CDR3 spans 14 amino acids. Germline V lookup: CDR1 MGHRA, CDR2 YSYEKL. The CDR3 is CASGKGDRNNEQFF. In DNA form, the CDR3 reads TGCGCCAGCGGGAAAGGGGACAGAAACAATGAGCAGTTCTTC.

The V and J genes are TRBV5-1 and TRBJ1-5, with 7 bases aligning to TRBD1. The CDR3 length is 14 residues. Unmatched junction bases numbered 8, after V lost 4 bases and J lost 7 bases. The germline CDR1 and CDR2 sequences are SGHRS and YFSETQ. The CDR3 loop is CASSPDRPDQPQHF. The CDR3 DNA reads as TGCGCCAGCAGCCCGGACAGGCCGGACCAGCCCCAGCATTTT.

As for this clone: Other DNA sequences in this sample translate to the same CDR3. The chain is built from TRBV29-1 and TRBJ2-2, with 11 bases identical to TRBD1. CDR1 is SQVTM, CDR2 ANQGSEA, per germline. The CDR3 is made up of 14 amino acids. Trimming removed 3 bases from V and 6 bases from J; junction bases left unmatched: 3. CDR3 DNA sequence: TGCAGCGTTGAGGTGGGACAGGGGGCCGGGGAGCTGTTTTTT. Residues: CSVEVGQGAGELFF.

The gene calls are TRBV28 and TRBJ2-7; maybe TRBD2 (5 bases). Trimming left V 3 bases short and J 3 bases short, with 6 bases between. The CDR3 runs to 12 residues. The germline gives CDR1 MDHEN, CDR2 SYDVKM. The CDR3 nucleotides read TGTGCCAGCAGTTTGGGAGACTACGAGCAGTACTTC. Its protein product is CASSLGDYEQYF.

CDR3 in amino acids: CASSFGGTGNTIYF. CDR3 bases: TGTGCCAGCAGTTTTGGGGGAACTGGAAACACCATATATTTT. V is TRBV28 and J is TRBJ1-3; D is perhaps TRBD1 (5 bases). V dropped 3 bases and J dropped 2 bases, with 8 bases sitting between them. The V gene's germline CDR1 is MDHEN and CDR2 SYDVKM. CDR3 length equals 14 residues.

V is TRBV7-9 and J is TRBJ2-1; the D is unclear. Germline V lookup: CDR1 SEHNR, CDR2 FQNEAQ (reference sequence). Between the trimmed V and J ends, which lost 5 bases and 8 bases, there was a span of 10 bases. The CDR3 has 12 residues. CDR3 sequence: CASSPRSDEQFF. For the CDR3, the DNA is TGTGCCAGCAGCCCCCGTTCGGATGAGCAGTTCTTC.

This rearrangement joins TRBV28 to TRBJ1-2; 10 bases match TRBD1. Germline-derived CDR1 and CDR2 are MDHEN and SYDVKM. The CDR3 is 15 residues long. V shed 3 bases, J shed 7 bases, and the junction held 8 bases outside the gene matches. The CDR3 DNA sequence: TGTGCCAGCAGTTTCGGGACAGGGGTAGTTTCTGGCTACACCTTC. Translated, it gives CASSFGTGVVSGYTF.

The V call is TRBV4-1, the J call TRBJ2-5; D unclear. The CDR3 loop spans 14 amino acids. V was clipped by 4 bases and J by 6 bases, with 15 bases between them. Germline-derived CDR1 and CDR2 are MGHRA and YSYEKL. CDR3 coding DNA: TGCGCCAGCAGCCCCGTGGAGCTCCCCAAGACCCAGTACTTC. This translates into CASSPVELPKTQYF.

The CDR3, as DNA: TGTGCCAGCAGTTCAGGACTGGGGGGTCAGCCCCAGCATTTT. It encodes CASSSGLGGQPQHF. The chain joins TRBV6-6 to TRBJ1-5; a possible D gene is TRBD1 (5 bases). The V end was cut by 4 bases, the J end by 6 bases, with 13 bases between. CDR1 and CDR2 (germline): MNHNY, SVGAGI (reference sequence). The CDR3 runs to 14 residues.

CDR3 DNA sequence: TGTGCCAGCAGTGCCACCGGATTCGAGCAGTACTTC. Translated, it gives CASSATGFEQYF. V and J are TRBV27 and TRBJ2-7; no firm D call. This CDR3 has 12 amino acids. In germline, CDR1 is MNHEY, CDR2 SMNVEV (reference sequence). V lost 5 bases and J 6 bases, leaving 11 bases between the germline ends.